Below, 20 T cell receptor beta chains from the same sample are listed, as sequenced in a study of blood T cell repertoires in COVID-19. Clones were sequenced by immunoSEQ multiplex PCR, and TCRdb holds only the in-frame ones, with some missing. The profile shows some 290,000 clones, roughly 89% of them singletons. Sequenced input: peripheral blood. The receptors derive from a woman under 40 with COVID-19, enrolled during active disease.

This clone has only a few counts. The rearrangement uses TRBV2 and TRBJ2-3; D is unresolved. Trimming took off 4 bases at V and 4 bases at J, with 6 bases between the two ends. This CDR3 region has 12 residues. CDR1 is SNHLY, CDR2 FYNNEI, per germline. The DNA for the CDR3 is TGTGCCAGCAGTGTGAGGCCAGATACGCAGTATTTT. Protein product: CASSVRPDTQYF.

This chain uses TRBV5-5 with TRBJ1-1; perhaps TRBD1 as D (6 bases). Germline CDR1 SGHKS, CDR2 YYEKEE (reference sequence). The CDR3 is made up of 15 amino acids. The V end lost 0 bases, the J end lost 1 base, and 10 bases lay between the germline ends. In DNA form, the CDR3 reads TGTGCCAGCAGCTTGGTGGCGACAGGGAACACTGAAGCTTTCTTT. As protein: CASSLVATGNTEAFF.

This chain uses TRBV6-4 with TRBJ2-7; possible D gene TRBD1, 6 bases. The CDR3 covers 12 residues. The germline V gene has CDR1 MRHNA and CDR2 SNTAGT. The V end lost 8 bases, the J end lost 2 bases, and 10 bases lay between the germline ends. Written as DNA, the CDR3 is TGTGCCAGCCGGGACACCCCCTACGAGCAGTACTTC. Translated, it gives CASRDTPYEQYF.

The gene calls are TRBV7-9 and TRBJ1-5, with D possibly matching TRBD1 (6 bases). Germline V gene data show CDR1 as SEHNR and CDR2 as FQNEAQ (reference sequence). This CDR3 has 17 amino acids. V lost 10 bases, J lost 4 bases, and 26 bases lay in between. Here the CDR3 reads CAIRGGKHTGLNQPQHF. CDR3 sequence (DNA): TGTGCCATCCGCGGGGGCAAGCACACAGGGCTGAATCAGCCCCAGCATTTT.

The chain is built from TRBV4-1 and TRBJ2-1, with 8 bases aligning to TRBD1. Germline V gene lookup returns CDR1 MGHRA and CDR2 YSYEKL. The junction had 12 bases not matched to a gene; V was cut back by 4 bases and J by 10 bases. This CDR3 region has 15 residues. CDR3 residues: CASSPSGTGLLEQFF. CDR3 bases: TGCGCCAGCAGCCCATCCGGGACAGGACTCTTGGAGCAGTTCTTC.

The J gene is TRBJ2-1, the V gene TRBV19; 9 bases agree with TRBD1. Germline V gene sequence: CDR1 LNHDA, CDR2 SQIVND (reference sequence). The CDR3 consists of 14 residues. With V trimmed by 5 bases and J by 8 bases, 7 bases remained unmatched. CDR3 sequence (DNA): TGTGCCAGTAGTGAGACAGGGGGTAGGGATGAGCAGTTCTTC. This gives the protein CASSETGGRDEQFF.

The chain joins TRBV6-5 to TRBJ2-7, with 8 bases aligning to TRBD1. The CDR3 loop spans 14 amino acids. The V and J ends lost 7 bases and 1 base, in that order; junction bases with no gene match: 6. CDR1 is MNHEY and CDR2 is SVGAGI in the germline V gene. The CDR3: CASTAGTGSYEQYF. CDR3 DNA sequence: TGTGCCAGCACCGCCGGGACAGGATCCTACGAGCAGTACTTC.

CDR3 loop: CASSLAQTQETQYF. In DNA, the CDR3 is TGTGCCAGCAGCTTGGCCCAGACACAAGAGACCCAGTACTTC. The chain couples TRBV5-4 to TRBJ2-5; D gene unclear. The CDR3 spans 14 residues. V lost 0 bases, J lost 2 bases, and 8 bases lay in between. From germline, CDR1 is SGHNT and CDR2 YYREEE (reference sequence).

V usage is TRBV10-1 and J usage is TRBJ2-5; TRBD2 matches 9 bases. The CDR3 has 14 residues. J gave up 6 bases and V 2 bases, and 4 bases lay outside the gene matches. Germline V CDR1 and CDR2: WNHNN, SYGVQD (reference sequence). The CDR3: CASSEGSGGKTQYF. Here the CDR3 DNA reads TGCGCCAGCAGTGAGGGTAGCGGGGGCAAGACCCAGTACTTC.

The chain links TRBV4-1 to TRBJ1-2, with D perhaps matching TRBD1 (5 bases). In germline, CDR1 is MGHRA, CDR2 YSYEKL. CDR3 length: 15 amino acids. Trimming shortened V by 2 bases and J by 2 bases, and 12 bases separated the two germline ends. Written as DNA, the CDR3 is TGCGCCAGCAGCCAACCCTCAAGGGGCAACTATGGCTACACCTTC. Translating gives CASSQPSRGNYGYTF.

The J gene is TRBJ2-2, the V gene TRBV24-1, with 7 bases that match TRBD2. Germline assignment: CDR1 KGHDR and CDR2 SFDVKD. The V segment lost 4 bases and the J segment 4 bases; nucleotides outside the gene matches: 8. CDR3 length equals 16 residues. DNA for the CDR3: TGTGCCACCAGTGACTCTGGGACTATGGTCACCGGGGAGCTGTTTTTT. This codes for CATSDSGTMVTGELFF.

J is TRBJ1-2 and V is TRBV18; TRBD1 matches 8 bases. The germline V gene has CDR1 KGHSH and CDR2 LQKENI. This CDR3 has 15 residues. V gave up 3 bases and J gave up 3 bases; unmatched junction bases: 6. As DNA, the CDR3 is TGTGCCAGCTCACCGCGACAGGGGTTCGACTATGGCTACACCTTC. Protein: CASSPRQGFDYGYTF.

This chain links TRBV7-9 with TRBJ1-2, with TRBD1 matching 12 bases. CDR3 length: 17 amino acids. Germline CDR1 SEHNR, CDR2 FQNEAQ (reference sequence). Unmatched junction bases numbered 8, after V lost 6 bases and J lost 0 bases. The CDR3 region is CASRQGGTGGSNYGYTF. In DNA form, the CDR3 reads TGTGCCAGCAGACAAGGGGGGACAGGGGGCTCTAACTATGGCTACACCTTC.

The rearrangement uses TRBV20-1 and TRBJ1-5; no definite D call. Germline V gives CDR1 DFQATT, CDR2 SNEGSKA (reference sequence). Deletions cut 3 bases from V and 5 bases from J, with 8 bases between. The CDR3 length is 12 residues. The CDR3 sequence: CSASEPDQPQHF. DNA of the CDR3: TGCAGTGCTAGTGAGCCAGATCAGCCCCAGCATTTT.

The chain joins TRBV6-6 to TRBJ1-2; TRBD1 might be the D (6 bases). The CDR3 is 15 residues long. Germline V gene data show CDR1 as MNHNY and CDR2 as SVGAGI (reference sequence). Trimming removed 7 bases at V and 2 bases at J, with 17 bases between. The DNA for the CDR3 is TGTGCCAGCACCCTAGGGGCAGGGGTGAACTATGGCTACACCTTC. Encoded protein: CASTLGAGVNYGYTF.

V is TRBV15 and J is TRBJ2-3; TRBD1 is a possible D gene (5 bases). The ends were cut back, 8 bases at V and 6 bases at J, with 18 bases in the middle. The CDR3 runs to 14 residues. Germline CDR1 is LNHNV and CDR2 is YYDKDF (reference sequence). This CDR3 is CATARAATMDTQYF. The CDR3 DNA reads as TGTGCCACCGCCAGGGCAGCCACCATGGATACGCAGTATTTT.

The CDR3 DNA reads as TGTGCCAGCATCTCAGGGGGACGGCAGTTCTTC. This sequence encodes CASISGGRQFF. This chain uses TRBV5-4 with TRBJ2-1, with 7 bases lining up with TRBD1. The CDR3 loop spans 11 amino acids. The V segment lost 6 bases and the J segment 12 bases; nucleotides outside the gene matches: 6. Germline V CDR1 and CDR2: SGHNT, YYREEE (reference sequence).

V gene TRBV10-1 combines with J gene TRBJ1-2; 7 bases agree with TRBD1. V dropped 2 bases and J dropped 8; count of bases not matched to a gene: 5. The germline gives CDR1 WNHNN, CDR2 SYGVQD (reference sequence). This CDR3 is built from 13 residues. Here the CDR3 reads CASSEDRAYGYTF. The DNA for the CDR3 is TGCGCCAGCAGTGAGGACAGGGCATACGGCTACACCTTC.

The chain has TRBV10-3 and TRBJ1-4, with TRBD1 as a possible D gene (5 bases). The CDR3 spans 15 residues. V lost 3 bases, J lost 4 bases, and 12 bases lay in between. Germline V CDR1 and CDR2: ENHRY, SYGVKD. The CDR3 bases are TGTGCCATCAGTGACGGGGACTTGAGTAATGAAAAACTGTTTTTT. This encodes CAISDGDLSNEKLFF.

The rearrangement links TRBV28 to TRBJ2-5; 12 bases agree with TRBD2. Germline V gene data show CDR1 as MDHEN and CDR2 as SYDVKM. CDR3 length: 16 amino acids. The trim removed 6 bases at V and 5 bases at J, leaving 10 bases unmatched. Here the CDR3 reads CASRRLAGGAWETQYF. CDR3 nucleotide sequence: TGTGCCAGCAGGCGCCTAGCGGGGGGGGCCTGGGAGACCCAGTACTTC.